A selection of T cell receptor beta chains follows, all from one sample in a study of blood T cell repertoires in COVID-19. Generated by immunoSEQ multiplex PCR, the TCRdb table keeps only in-frame clones and is missing some. The sample includes under 150,000 clones, under 95% seen only once; the top ten take less than 5%. The sample comprised peripheral blood. These receptors originate from a man aged 55 to 70 with COVID-19, enrolled during active disease. CDR3s include the opening cysteine and the closing phenylalanine or tryptophan. The order of the fields is clone size, D gene, V gene, J gene, CDR3 protein, CDR3 DNA. A D gene is named only where the DNA matches it firmly. A clone size is listed for some rows: how often the clone was seen (once, few, many), or a class if it is expanded.

NA	NA	TRBV6-5	TRBJ2-2	CASSYGRGGAGELFF	TGTGCCAGCAGTTACGGCAGAGGAGGTGCCGGGGAGCTGTTTTTT
NA	TRBD1	TRBV2	TRBJ1-2	CASSVQGQDYGYTF	TGTGCCAGCAGTGTACAGGGGCAGGACTATGGCTACACCTTC
NA	TRBD2	TRBV11-2	TRBJ2-2	CASSPKGLAGGSITGELFF	TGTGCCAGCAGCCCAAAGGGACTAGCGGGAGGTTCAATCACCGGGGAGCTGTTTTTT
NA	TRBD1	TRBV7-3	TRBJ2-2	CASSPRRRGQGVDYTGELFF	TGTGCCAGCAGCCCCCGCCGACGAGGACAGGGGGTTGACTACACCGGGGAGCTGTTTTTT
NA	TRBD2	TRBV9	TRBJ2-3	CASSVAGAGGTDTQYF	TGTGCCAGCAGCGTAGCCGGAGCGGGAGGGACAGATACGCAGTATTTT
NA	NA	TRBV10-3	TRBJ1-2	CAISESAGRKGYTF	TGTGCCATCAGTGAGTCGGCAGGGCGAAAGGGCTACACCTTC
NA	TRBD1	TRBV27	TRBJ2-7	CASSTTGSPYEQYF	TGTGCCAGCAGTACGACAGGGAGTCCGTACGAGCAGTACTTC
NA	NA	TRBV5-4	TRBJ2-3	CASSFLRGARTDTQYF	TGTGCCAGCAGCTTCCTCAGGGGAGCGAGGACAGATACGCAGTATTTT
once	NA	TRBV9	TRBJ2-3	CASSVLPGGGTDTQYF	TGTGCCAGCAGCGTGCTCCCCGGCGGGGGCACAGATACGCAGTATTTT
NA	NA	TRBV5-1	TRBJ2-3	CASSRDRRDTQYF	TGCGCCAGCAGCCGTGACCGGAGGGATACGCAGTATTTT
NA	TRBD2	TRBV2	TRBJ2-3	CASSEQRGGTDTQYF	TGTGCCAGCAGTGAACAGCGGGGGGGGACAGATACGCAGTATTTT
NA	NA	TRBV5-1	TRBJ2-7	CASSLVLLSGEQYF	TGCGCCAGCAGCTTGGTCCTACTTTCCGGGGAGCAGTACTTC
NA	NA	TRBV18	TRBJ1-4	CASSRSPGSNEKLFF	TGTGCCAGCTCACGAAGCCCAGGTTCTAATGAAAAACTGTTTTTT
few	NA	TRBV2	TRBJ2-7	CASSEPFQAYEQYF	TGTGCCAGCAGTGAACCGTTTCAGGCCTACGAGCAGTACTTC
NA	NA	TRBV5-1	TRBJ2-2	CASSTALAGGMTGELFF	TGCGCCAGCAGCACGGCCCTAGCCGGGGGTATGACCGGGGAGCTGTTTTTT
NA	TRBD1	TRBV6-2/TRBV6-3	TRBJ1-5	CASSYVAGGVLNQPQHF	TGTGCCAGCAGTTACGTGGCAGGGGGAGTTTTGAATCAGCCCCAGCATTTT